This T cell receptor (beta chain) was sequenced during a study of shared T cell receptors in the human thymus. Clones were sequenced by immunoSEQ multiplex PCR, and TCRdb holds only the in-frame ones, with some missing. The data contain approximately 580,000 clones, approximately 80% of them singletons. This CDR3 is 18 amino acids long. Germline lookup yields CDR1 SGHTA and CDR2 FQGNSA. V was clipped by 2 bases and J by 0 bases; unmatched bases: 11. This same sample was also part of a study on human thymus T cells. That study adds: Resections that were taken during corrective heart surgery supplied the thymus tissue. Seemingly biased V and J gene usage marked thymic and blood repertoires. The related literature has documented a marked overlap of thymic repertoires among unrelated individuals.

The sequencing input was thymocytes. The origin of this receptor is a boy younger than two with a congenital heart defect. The rearrangement uses TRBV7-2 and TRBJ2-3; 7 bases agree with TRBD2. CDR3 bases: TGTGCCAGCAGCTTATGTAAGGGTCCAGCGGGAAGCACAGATACGCAGTATTTT. Translated: CASSLCKGPAGSTDTQYF.